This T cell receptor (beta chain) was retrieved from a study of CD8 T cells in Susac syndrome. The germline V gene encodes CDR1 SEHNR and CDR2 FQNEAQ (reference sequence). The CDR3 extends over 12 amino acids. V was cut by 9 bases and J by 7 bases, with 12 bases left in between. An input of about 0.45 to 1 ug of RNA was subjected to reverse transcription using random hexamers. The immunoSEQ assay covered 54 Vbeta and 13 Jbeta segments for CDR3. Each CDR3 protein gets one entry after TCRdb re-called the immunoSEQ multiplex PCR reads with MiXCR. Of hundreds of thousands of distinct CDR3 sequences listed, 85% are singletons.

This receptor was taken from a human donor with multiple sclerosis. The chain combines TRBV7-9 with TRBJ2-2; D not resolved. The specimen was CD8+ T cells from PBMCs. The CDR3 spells CASFTRDGELFF. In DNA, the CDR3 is TGTGCCAGTTTTACAAGAGACGGGGAGCTGTTTTTT.